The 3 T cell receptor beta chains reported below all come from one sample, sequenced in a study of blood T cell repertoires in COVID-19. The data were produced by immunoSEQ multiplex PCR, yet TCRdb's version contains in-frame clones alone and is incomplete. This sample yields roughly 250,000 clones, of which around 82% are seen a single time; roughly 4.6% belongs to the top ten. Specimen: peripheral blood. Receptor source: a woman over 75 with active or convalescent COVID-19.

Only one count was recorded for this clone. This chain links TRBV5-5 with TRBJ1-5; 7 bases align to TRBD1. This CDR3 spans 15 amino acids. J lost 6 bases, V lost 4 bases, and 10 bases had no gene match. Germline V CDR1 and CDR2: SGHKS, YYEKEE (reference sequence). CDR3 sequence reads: CASSPGPGGFQPQHF. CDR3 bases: TGTGCCAGCAGCCCTGGTCCAGGGGGATTTCAGCCCCAGCATTTT.

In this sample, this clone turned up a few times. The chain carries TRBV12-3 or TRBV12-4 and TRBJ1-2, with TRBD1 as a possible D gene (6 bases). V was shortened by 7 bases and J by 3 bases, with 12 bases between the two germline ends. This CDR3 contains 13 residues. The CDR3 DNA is TGTGCCAGCAACCGGGACACCGACTATGGCTACACCTTC. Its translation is CASNRDTDYGYTF.

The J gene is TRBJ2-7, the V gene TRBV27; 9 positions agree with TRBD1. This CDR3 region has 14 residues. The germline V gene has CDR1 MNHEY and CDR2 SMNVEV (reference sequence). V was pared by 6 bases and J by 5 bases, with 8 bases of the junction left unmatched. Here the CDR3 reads CASRPWDRDHEQYF. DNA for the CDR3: TGTGCCAGCAGACCCTGGGACAGGGACCACGAGCAGTACTTC.